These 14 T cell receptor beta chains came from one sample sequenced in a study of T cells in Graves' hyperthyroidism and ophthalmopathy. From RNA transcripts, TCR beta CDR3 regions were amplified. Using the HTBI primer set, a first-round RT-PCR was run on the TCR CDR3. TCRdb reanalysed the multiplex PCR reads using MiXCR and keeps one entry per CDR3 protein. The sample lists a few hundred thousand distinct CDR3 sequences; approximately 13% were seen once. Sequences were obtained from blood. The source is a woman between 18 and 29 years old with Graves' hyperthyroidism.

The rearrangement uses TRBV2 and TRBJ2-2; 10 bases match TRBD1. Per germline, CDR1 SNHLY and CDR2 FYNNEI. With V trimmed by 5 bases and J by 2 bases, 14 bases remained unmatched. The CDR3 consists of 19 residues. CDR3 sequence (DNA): TGTGCCAGCAGTTATCTGACCCCCGGACAGGGGGTAAACACCGGGGAGCTGTTTTTT. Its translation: CASSYLTPGQGVNTGELFF.

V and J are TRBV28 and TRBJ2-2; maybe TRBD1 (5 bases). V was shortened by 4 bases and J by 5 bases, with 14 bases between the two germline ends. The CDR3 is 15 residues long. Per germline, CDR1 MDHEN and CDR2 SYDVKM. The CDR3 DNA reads TGTGCCAGCAGTTCGCCATTAGGGGTTACCGGGGAGCTGTTTTTT. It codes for CASSSPLGVTGELFF.

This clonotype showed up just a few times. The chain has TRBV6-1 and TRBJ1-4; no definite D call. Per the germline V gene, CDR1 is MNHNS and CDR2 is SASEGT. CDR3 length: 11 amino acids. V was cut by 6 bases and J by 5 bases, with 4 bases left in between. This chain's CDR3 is CASRGNEKLFF. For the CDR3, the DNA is TGTGCCAGCAGAGGGAATGAAAAACTGTTTTTT.

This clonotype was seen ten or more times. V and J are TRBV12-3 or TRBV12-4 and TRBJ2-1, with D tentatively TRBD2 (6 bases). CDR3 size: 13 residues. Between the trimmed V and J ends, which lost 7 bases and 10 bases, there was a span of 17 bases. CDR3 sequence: CASKLTSTGEQFF. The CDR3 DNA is TGTGCCAGCAAATTGACTAGTACCGGGGAGCAGTTCTTC.

For the CDR3, the DNA is TGCGCCAGCACTTCACACGAGGGGGCTTCGTCCTACGAGCAGTACTTC. This encodes CASTSHEGASSYEQYF. This chain connects TRBV10-2 to TRBJ2-7; 7 bases line up with TRBD1. CDR3 length: 16 residues. The junction had 13 bases not matched to a gene; V was cut back by 7 bases and J by 1 base. The germline gives CDR1 WSHSY, CDR2 SAAADI.

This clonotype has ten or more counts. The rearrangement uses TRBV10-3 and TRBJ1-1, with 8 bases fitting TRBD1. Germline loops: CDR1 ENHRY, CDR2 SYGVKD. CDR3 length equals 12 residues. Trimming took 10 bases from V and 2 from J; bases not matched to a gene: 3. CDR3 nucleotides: TGTGCCACACAGGGGGTTAACACTGAAGCTTTCTTT. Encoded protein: CATQGVNTEAFF.

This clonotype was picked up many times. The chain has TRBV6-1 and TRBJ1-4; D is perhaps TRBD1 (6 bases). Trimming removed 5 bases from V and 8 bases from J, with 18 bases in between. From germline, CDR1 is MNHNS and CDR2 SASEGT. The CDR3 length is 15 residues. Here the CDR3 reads CASSYLVGGGEKLFF. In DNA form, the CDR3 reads TGTGCCAGCAGTTATTTGGTAGGGGGAGGAGAAAAACTGTTTTTT.

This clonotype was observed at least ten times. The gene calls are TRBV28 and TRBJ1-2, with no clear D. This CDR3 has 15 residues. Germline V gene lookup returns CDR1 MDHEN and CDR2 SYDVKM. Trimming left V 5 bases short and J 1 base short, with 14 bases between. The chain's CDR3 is CASSTPGPDNYGYTF. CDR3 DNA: TGTGCCAGCAGTACCCCGGGCCCAGATAACTATGGCTACACCTTC.

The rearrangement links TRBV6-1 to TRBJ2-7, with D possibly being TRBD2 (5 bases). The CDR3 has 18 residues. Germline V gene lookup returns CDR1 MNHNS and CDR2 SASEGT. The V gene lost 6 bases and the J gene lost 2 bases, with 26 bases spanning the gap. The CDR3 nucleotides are TGTGCCAGCAGCTGGGTCCGGGGTTCCGAACCTGAAGCCTACGAGCAGTACTTC. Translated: CASSWVRGSEPEAYEQYF.

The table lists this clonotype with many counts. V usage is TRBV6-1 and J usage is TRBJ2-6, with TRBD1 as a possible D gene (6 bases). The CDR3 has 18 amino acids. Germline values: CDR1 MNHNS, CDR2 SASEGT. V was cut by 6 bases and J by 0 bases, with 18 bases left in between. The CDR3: CASSFDRTHSSGANVLTF. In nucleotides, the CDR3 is TGTGCCAGCAGCTTCGACAGGACCCATAGCTCTGGGGCCAACGTCCTGACTTTC.

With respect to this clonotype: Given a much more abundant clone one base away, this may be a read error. The CDR3 DNA is TGTGCCAGCAGTTTAAACAGTGTCACTGGAGCTTTCTTT. Translation gives CASSLNSVTGAFF. The chain links TRBV12-3 or TRBV12-4 to TRBJ1-1; D is undetermined. The CDR3 totals 13 residues.

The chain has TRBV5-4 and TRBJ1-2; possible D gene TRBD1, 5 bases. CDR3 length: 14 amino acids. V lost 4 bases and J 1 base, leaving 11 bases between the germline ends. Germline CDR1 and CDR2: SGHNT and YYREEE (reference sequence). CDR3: CASSNRDGNYGYTF. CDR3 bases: TGTGCCAGCAGCAACCGGGACGGTAACTATGGCTACACCTTC.

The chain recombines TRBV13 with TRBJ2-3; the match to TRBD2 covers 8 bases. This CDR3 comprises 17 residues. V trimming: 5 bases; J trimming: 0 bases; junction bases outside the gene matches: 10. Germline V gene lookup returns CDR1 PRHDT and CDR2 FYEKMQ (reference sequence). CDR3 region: CASSEILAETSTDTQYF. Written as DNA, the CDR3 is TGTGCCAGCAGCGAAATACTAGCGGAGACTAGCACAGATACGCAGTATTTT.

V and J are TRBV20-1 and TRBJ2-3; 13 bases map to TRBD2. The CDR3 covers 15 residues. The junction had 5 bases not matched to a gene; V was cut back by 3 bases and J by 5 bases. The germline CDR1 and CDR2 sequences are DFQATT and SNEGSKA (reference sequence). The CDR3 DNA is TGCAGTGCTAGGGGGACTAGCGGGATAGGAGATACGCAGTATTTT. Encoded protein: CSARGTSGIGDTQYF.